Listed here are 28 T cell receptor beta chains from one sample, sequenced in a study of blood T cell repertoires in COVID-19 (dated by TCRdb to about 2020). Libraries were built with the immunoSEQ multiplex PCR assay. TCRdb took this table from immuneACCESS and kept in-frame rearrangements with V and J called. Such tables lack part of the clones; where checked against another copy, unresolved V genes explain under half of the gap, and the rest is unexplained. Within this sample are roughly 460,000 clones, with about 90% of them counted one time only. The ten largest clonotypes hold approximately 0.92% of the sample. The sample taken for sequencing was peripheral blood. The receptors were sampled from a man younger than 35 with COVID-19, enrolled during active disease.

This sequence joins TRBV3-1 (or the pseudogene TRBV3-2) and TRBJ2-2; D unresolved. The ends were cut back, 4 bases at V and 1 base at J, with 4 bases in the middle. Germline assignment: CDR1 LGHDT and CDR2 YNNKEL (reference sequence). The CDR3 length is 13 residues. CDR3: CASSPWNTGELFF. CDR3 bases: TGTGCCAGCAGCCCGTGGAACACCGGGGAGCTGTTTTTT.

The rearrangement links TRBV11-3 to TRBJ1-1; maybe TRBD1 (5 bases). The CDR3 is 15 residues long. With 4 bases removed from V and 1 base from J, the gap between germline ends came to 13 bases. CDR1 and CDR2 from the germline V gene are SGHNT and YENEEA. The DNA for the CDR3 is TGTGCCAGCAGCTCGATCTCCGGGGGGAACACTGAAGCTTTCTTT. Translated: CASSSISGGNTEAFF.

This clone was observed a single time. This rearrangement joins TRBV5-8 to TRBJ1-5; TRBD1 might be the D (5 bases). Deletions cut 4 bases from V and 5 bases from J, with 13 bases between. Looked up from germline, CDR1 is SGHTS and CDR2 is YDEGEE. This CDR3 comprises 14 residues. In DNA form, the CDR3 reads TGTGCCAGCAGCCGTTCCAGGGCTGATCAGCCCCAGCATTTT. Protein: CASSRSRADQPQHF. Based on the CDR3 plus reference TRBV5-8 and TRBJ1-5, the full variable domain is EAGVTQSPTHLIKTRGQQATLRCSPISGHTSVYWYQQALGLGLQFLLWYDEGEERNRGNFPPRFSGRQFPNYSSELNVNALELEDSALYLCASSRSRADQPQHFGDGTRLSIL.

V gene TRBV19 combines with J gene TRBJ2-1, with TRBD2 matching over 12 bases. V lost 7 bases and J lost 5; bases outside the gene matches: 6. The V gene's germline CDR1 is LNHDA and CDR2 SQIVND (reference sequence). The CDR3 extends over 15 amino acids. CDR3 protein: CASKTSGGRDNEQFF. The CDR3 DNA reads TGTGCCAGTAAGACTAGCGGGGGCAGGGACAATGAGCAGTTCTTC.

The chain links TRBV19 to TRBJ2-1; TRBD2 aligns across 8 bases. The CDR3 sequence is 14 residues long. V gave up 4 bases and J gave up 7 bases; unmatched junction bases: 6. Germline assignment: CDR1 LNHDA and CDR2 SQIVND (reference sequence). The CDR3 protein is CASSSGGNVNEQFF. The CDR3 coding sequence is TGTGCCAGTAGTAGCGGGGGGAATGTGAATGAGCAGTTCTTC.

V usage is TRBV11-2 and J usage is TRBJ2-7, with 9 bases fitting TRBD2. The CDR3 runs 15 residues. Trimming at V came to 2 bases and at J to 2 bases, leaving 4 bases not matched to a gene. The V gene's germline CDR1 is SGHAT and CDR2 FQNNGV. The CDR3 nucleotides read TGTGCCAGCAGCTTACAGTCTAGCGGGACCTACGAGCAGTACTTC. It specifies CASSLQSSGTYEQYF.

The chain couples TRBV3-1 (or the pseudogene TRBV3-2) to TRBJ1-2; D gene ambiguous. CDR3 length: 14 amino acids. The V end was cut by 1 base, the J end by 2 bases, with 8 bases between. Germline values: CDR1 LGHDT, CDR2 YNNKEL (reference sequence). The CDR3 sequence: CASSQVRRNYGYTF. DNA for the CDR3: TGTGCCAGCAGCCAAGTTCGCAGAAACTATGGCTACACCTTC.

CDR3 amino acids: CASSPTRDRGGGGYTF. CDR3 nucleotide sequence: TGTGCCAGCAGCCCTACCCGGGACAGGGGTGGAGGTGGCTACACCTTC. The chain recombines TRBV5-4 with TRBJ1-2; 10 nucleotides agree with TRBD1. The junction had 13 bases not matched to a gene; V was cut back by 4 bases and J by 7 bases. This CDR3 spans 16 amino acids. The germline V gene has CDR1 SGHNT and CDR2 YYREEE (reference sequence).

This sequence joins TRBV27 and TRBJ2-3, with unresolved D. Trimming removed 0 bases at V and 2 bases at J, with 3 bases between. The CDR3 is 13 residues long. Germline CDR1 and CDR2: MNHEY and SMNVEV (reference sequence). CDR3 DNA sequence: TGTGCCAGCAGTTTATCGTACACAGATACGCAGTATTTT. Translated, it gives CASSLSYTDTQYF.

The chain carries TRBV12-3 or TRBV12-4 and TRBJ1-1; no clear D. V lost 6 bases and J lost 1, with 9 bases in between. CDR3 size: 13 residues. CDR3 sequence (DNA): TGTGCCAGCAGGCTAACGGGGAACACTGAAGCTTTCTTT. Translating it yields CASRLTGNTEAFF.

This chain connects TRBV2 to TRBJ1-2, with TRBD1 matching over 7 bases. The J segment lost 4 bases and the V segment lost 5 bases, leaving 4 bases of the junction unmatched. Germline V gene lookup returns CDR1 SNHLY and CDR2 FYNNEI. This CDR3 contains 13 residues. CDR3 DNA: TGTGCCAGCAGTCTGACAGGGACCTATGGCTACACCTTC. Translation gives CASSLTGTYGYTF.

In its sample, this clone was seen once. This chain's CDR3 is CASSHFAAGGNNEQFF. CDR3 DNA: TGTGCCAGCAGTCACTTCGCGGCGGGGGGGAACAATGAGCAGTTCTTC. The genes are TRBV6-5 and TRBJ2-1; 9 nucleotides match TRBD2. Trimming removed 5 bases from V and 5 bases from J; junction bases left unmatched: 10. This CDR3 region has 16 residues. CDR1 is MNHEY and CDR2 is SVGAGI in the germline V gene.

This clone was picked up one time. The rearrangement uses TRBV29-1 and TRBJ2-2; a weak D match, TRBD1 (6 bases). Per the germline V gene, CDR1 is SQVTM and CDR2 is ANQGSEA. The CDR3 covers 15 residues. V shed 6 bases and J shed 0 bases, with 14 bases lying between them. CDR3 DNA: TGCAGCGTCGGCCTTCAGGGGCCGAACACCGGGGAGCTGTTTTTT. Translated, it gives CSVGLQGPNTGELFF.

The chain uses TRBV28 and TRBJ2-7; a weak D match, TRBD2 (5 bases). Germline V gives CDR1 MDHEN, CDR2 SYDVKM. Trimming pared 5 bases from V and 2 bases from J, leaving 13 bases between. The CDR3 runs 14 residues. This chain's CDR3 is CASSLGSSPYEQYF. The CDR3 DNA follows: TGTGCCAGCAGTCTAGGATCTAGCCCCTACGAGCAGTACTTC.

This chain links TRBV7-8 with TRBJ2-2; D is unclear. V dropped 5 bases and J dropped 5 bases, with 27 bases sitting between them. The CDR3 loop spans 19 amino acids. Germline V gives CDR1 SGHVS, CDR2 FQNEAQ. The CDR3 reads CASSIPRGGSPLRTGELFF. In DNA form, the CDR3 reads TGTGCCAGCAGCATTCCTAGAGGTGGTAGCCCTCTACGTACCGGGGAGCTGTTTTTT.

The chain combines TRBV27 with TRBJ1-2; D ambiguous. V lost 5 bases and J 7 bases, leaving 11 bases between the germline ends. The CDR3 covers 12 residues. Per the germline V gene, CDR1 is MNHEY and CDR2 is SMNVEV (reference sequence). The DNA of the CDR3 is TGTGCCAGCAGTCCCTCAGGTAGTGGCTACACCTTC. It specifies CASSPSGSGYTF.

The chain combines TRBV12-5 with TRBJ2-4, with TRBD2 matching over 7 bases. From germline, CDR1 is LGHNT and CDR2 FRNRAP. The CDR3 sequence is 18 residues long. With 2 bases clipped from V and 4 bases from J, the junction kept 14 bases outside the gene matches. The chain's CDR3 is CASGLLGSSASGKNIQYF. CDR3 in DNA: TGTGCTAGTGGTTTGCTAGGCTCTTCCGCTAGCGGAAAAAACATTCAGTACTTC.

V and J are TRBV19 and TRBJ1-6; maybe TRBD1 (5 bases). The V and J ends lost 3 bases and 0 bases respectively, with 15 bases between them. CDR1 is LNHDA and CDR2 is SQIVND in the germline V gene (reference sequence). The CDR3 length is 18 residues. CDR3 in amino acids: CASSIGRVGSSYNSPLHF. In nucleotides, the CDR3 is TGTGCCAGTAGTATCGGCAGGGTCGGCAGCTCCTATAATTCACCCCTCCACTTT.

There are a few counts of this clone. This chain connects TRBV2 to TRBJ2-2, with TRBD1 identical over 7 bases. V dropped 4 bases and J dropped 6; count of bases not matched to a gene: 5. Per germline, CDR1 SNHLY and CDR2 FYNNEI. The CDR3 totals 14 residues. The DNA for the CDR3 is TGTGCCAGCAGTGCCCGGGACAGCCCCGGGGAGCTGTTTTTT. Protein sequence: CASSARDSPGELFF.

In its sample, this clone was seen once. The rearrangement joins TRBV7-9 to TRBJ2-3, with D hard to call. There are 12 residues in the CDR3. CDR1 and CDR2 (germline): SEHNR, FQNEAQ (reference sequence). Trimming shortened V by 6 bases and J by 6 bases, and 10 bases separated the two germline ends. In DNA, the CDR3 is TGTGCCAGCAGGCAGCTAGAGGATACGCAGTATTTT. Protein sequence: CASRQLEDTQYF.

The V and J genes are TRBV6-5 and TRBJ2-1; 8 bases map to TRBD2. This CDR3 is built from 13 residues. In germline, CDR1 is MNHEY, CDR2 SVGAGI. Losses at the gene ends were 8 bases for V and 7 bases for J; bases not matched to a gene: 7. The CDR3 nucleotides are TGTGCCAGCTGCGTAGCGGGGAGGAATGAGCAGTTCTTC. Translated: CASCVAGRNEQFF.

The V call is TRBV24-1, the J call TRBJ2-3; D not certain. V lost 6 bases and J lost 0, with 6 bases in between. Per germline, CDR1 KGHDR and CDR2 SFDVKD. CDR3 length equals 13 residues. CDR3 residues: CATSYSSTDTQYF. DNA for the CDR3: TGTGCCACCAGTTACTCAAGCACAGATACGCAGTATTTT.

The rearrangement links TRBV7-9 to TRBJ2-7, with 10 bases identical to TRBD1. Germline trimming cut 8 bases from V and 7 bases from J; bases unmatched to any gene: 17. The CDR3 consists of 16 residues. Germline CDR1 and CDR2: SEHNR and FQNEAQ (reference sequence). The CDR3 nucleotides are TGTGCCAGCGGGGTACTACCGGGACAGGGGATGGGTGAGCAGTACTTC. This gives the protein CASGVLPGQGMGEQYF.

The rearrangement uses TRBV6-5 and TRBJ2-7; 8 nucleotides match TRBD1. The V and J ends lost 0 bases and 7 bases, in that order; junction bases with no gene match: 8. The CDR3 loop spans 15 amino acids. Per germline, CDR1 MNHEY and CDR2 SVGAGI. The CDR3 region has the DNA TGTGCCAGCAGTTACTCTGCCAGGGGGCCAGGTGAGCAGTACTTC. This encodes CASSYSARGPGEQYF.

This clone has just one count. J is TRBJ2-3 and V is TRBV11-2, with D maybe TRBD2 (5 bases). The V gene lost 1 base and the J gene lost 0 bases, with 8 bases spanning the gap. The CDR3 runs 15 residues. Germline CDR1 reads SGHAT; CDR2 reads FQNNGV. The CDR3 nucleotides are TGTGCCAGCAGCTTAGGACTACCCAGCACAGATACGCAGTATTTT. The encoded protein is CASSLGLPSTDTQYF.

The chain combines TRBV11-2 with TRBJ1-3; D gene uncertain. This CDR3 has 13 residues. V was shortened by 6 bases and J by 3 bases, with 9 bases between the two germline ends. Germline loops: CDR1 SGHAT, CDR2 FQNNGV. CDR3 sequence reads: CASRQHIGNTIYF. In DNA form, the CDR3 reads TGTGCCAGCAGACAACACATTGGAAACACCATATATTTT.

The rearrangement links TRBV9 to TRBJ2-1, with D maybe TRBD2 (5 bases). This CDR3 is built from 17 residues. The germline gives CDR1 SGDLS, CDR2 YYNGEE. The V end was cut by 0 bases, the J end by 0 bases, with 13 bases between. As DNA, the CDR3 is TGTGCCAGCAGCGTAGGGAGTCTAGCTCTCTCCTACAATGAGCAGTTCTTC. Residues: CASSVGSLALSYNEQFF.

The CDR3 nucleotides read TGTGCCAGCAGCGAAAGACTGGAGCAGTACTTC. Its protein product is CASSERLEQYF. This chain joins TRBV21-1 and TRBJ2-7; no DNA check was done on the table's D call, TRBD2. TRBV21-1 is designated a pseudogene. CDR3 length equals 11 residues.